This TCR beta chain was recovered during a study of a mutant IDH1 vaccine in newly diagnosed glioma. About the research overall: Sex among treated patients split about 60% male, roughly 40% female; mean age was roughly 42 years.

TCRdb keeps only in-frame clones here, not all; method: immunoSEQ multiplex PCR. The repertoire holds some 55,000 clones, with over 80% as singletons. Germline V gene data show CDR1 as SGHTA and CDR2 as FQGNSA. V shed 2 bases, J shed 6 bases, and the junction held 4 bases outside the gene matches. The CDR3 has 15 amino acids. In the case of this clone: Its specificity is unknown.

Study-wide results and caveats: Immune responses arising from the vaccine appeared in about 93% of patients.

The time point is: week 5, during vaccination. The investigators gave 300 ug of mutant IDH1 20-mer peptide in each vaccine dose, together with topical imiquimod. The receptor was derived from a woman aged 40 to 49 with glioma. Here the sequenced sample was PBMCs, taken from a glioma patient whose treatment included an IDH1 peptide vaccine. The rearrangement uses TRBV7-2 and TRBJ2-7, with TRBD2 matching 13 bases. The DNA of the CDR3 is TGTGCCAGCAGCTTAAGGACTAGCGGGAGAAGCGAGCAGTACTTC. Translation gives CASSLRTSGRSEQYF.